Presented here are 22 T cell receptor beta chains from one specimen sequenced in a study of spatial heterogeneity in lung cancer (dated by TCRdb to the late 2010s). Reading the label with the study, this specimen's time point is: sample taken at primary tumor resection. Results the study describes overall, beyond this receptor: The number of expanded intratumoral alpha and beta TCRs correlated with the tumor nonsynonymous mutation count.

Antigen specificity for these receptors is unknown. The library came from 5' RACE. Reads for this sample came from a NextSeq 500. The public sequencing data were trimmed at Q25 with fastp and processed into clonotypes with MiXCR by TCRdb, which kept only in-frame beta chains. CDR3 protein duplicates are merged, each entry listing the most common genes and DNA. Within this sample are approximately 7,000 distinct CDR3 sequences, with 10% to 15% of them counted one time only. Roughly 8% of the sample is taken by the ten largest. Sequencing was performed on lung tumor tissue, taken at surgery. Receptors originate from a male donor with early-stage non-small cell lung cancer.

This clonotype showed up many times. This beta chain was picked up by a library intended for alpha chains and is off target, so its count carries little meaning. This chain uses TRBV19 with TRBJ1-1, with a possible D match to TRBD1 (5 bases). The germline V and J ends were trimmed by 5 bases and 1 base, with 11 bases remaining between them. The CDR3 consists of 14 residues. Looked up from germline, CDR1 is LNHDA and CDR2 is SQIVND (reference sequence). The DNA for the CDR3 is TGTGCCAGTAGTGGGACCTTTGAGAACACTGAAGCTTTCTTT. It codes for CASSGTFENTEAFF.

This clonotype was detected many times. Within a library made for alpha chains, this beta chain is off target, and its count is uninformative. J is TRBJ1-2 and V is TRBV7-9; D is uncertain. This CDR3 spans 15 amino acids. V was cut by 5 bases and J by 6 bases, with 19 bases left in between. Germline V gene sequence: CDR1 SEHNR, CDR2 FQNEAQ (reference sequence). The DNA of the CDR3 is TGTGCCAGCAGCCATCGGCATCTCGCATACAATGGCTACACCTTC. Protein: CASSHRHLAYNGYTF.

Ten or more counts support this clonotype. This beta chain was picked up by a library intended for alpha chains and is off target, so its count carries little meaning. V gene TRBV27 combines with J gene TRBJ2-1, with 12 bases lining up with TRBD2. V shed 7 bases and J 6 bases; nucleotides not matched to a gene: 19. Germline assignment: CDR1 MNHEY and CDR2 SMNVEV (reference sequence). CDR3 length: 19 amino acids. For the CDR3, the DNA is TGTGCCAGCAAAAGGACGGGGACGCCGGGACTAGCGGGCCTCAATGAGCAGTTCTTC. Translation gives CASKRTGTPGLAGLNEQFF.

This clonotype was found many times. This beta chain is a stray sequence in a library constructed for alpha chains; its clone size is not meaningful. The V gene is TRBV12-3 or TRBV12-4, the J gene TRBJ1-5; weak D call: TRBD1 (5 bases). Trimming cost V 3 bases and J 7 bases, with 10 bases left between them. This CDR3 is built from 13 residues. Here the CDR3 reads CASSFREFQPQHF. CDR3 sequence (DNA): TGTGCCAGCAGTTTCAGGGAGTTCCAGCCCCAGCATTTT.

In regard to this clonotype: Because the library targeted alpha chains, this beta chain is an off-target read whose size means little. V is TRBV7-2 and J is TRBJ1-2; 7 nucleotides agree with TRBD1. CDR3 size: 14 residues. Trimming at V came to 0 bases and at J to 3 bases, leaving 1 base not matched to a gene. Germline CDR1 reads SGHTA; CDR2 reads FQGNSA. The CDR3 nucleotides read TGTGCCAGCAGCTTAGCCGGGACAGACTATGGCTACACCTTC. It codes for CASSLAGTDYGYTF.

Relative to its sample, this clonotype is medium-sized. This beta chain was picked up by a library intended for alpha chains and is off target, so its count carries little meaning. The chain joins TRBV4-1 to TRBJ2-7; D perhaps matches TRBD2 (5 bases). The CDR3 length is 17 residues. The V gene lost 6 bases and the J gene lost 2 bases, with 23 bases spanning the gap. The germline V gene encodes CDR1 MGHRA and CDR2 YSYEKL. The CDR3 DNA reads TGCGCCAGCAGTCTGGCCGCCGGTGCGGGCGTCCCCTACGAGCAGTACTTC. Encoded protein: CASSLAAGAGVPYEQYF.

This clonotype qualifies as medium-sized. This beta chain was picked up by a library intended for alpha chains and is off target, so its count carries little meaning. The chain couples TRBV7-2 to TRBJ1-1; D is unclear. Trimming removed 2 bases from V and 2 bases from J, with 18 bases in between. Germline V gene lookup returns CDR1 SGHTA and CDR2 FQGNSA. The CDR3 extends over 17 amino acids. The CDR3 bases are TGTGCCAGCAGCTTATATGCTGGCAGGACCGCAAACACTGAAGCTTTCTTT. Translated, it gives CASSLYAGRTANTEAFF. Supplemented by reference TRBV7-2 and TRBJ1-1, the full variable domain reads GAGVSQSPSNKVTEKGKDVELRCDPISGHTALYWYRQSLGQGLEFLIYFQGNSAPDKSGLPSDRFSAERTGGSVSTLTIQRTQQEDSAVYLCASSLYAGRTANTEAFFGQGTRLTVV.

The sample holds many counts of this clonotype. As an off-target read in a library built for alpha chains, this beta chain has a frequency of little significance. The V and J genes are TRBV12-3 or TRBV12-4 and TRBJ2-1; D uncertain. This CDR3 is built from 12 residues. Deletions cut 4 bases from V and 4 bases from J, with 5 bases between. CDR3 in DNA: TGTGCCAGCAGTTCTCAGTACAATGAGCAGTTCTTC. Translated: CASSSQYNEQFF.

This clonotype was recorded at least ten times. The library was designed around alpha chains, so this beta chain is a stray read whose abundance carries little weight. The genes are TRBV2 and TRBJ1-6; tentatively, D is TRBD1 (6 bases). The V gene's germline CDR1 is SNHLY and CDR2 FYNNEI. The CDR3 spans 14 residues. V was pared by 4 bases and J by 5 bases, with 9 bases between. The CDR3 DNA reads TGTGCCAGCAGTGGACAGGATAATAATTCACCCCTCCACTTT. As protein: CASSGQDNNSPLHF.

With respect to this clonotype: With the library built for alpha chains, this beta chain is off target and its frequency is not meaningful. The chain is built from TRBV10-3 and TRBJ1-6, with no clear D. Germline V gene lookup returns CDR1 ENHRY and CDR2 SYGVKD. The CDR3 covers 14 residues. V was shortened by 6 bases and J by 7 bases, with 13 bases between the two germline ends. The CDR3 coding sequence is TGTGCCATCAGGGACTCCAGTGAAAATTCACCCCTCCACTTT. This gives the protein CAIRDSSENSPLHF.

This clonotype was observed many times. This beta chain is an unintended read in a library built for alpha chains; its size means little. The chain joins TRBV18 to TRBJ2-7; D ambiguous. V lost 3 bases, J lost 3 bases, and 9 bases lay in between. The CDR3 runs 13 residues. The germline V gene has CDR1 KGHSH and CDR2 LQKENI. The chain's CDR3 is CASSPNTDYEQYF. DNA for the CDR3: TGTGCCAGCTCACCGAACACGGACTACGAGCAGTACTTC.

This clonotype is medium-sized (0.01 to 0.1%). The library was built for alpha chains, so this beta chain is an off-target read and its size means little. This sequence joins TRBV5-6 and TRBJ2-5; possibly TRBD2 for D (7 bases). Germline assignment: CDR1 SGHDT and CDR2 YYEEEE. The V end lost 0 bases, the J end lost 5 bases, and 17 bases lay between the germline ends. The CDR3 covers 16 residues. The CDR3 loop is CASSLAKPGGGETQYF. The CDR3 region has the DNA TGTGCCAGCAGCTTGGCCAAGCCGGGGGGCGGTGAGACCCAGTACTTC. The whole variable domain, remainder taken from reference TRBV5-6 and TRBJ2-5, is DAGVTQSPTHLIKTRGQQVTLRCSPKSGHDTVSWYQQALGQGPQFIFQYYEEEERQRGNFPDRFSGHQFPNYSSELNVNALLLGDSALYLCASSLAKPGGGETQYFGPGTRLLVL.

This clonotype rates as medium-sized (0.01 to 0.1%). The library was built for alpha chains, so this beta chain is an off-target read and its size means little. This chain links TRBV25-1 with TRBJ2-3; TRBD2 agrees at 7 bases. V shed 7 bases, J shed 2 bases, and the junction held 3 bases outside the gene matches. CDR1 and CDR2 (germline): MGHDK, SYGVNS. The CDR3 has 13 residues. The CDR3 reads CASTGLPTDTQYF. DNA of the CDR3: TGTGCCAGCACGGGACTACCCACAGATACGCAGTATTTT.

In this sample, this clonotype turned up a few times. Because the library targeted alpha chains, this beta chain is an off-target read whose size means little. J is TRBJ2-6 and V is TRBV29-1; 12 nucleotides match TRBD1. Germline V CDR1 and CDR2: SQVTM, ANQGSEA. The CDR3 runs to 17 residues. V lost 4 bases, J lost 4 bases, and 8 bases stayed unmatched. DNA for the CDR3: TGCAGCGTTGCCGGGACAGGGGGCGTGACAGGGGCCAACGTCCTGACTTTC. Translating gives CSVAGTGGVTGANVLTF.

This clonotype appeared many times. Within a library made for alpha chains, this beta chain is off target, and its count is uninformative. The chain has TRBV20-1 and TRBJ1-4; D is undetermined. Germline assignment: CDR1 DFQATT and CDR2 SNEGSKA (reference sequence). The V and J ends lost 0 bases and 12 bases respectively, with 17 bases between them. The CDR3 is 14 residues long. CDR3 protein: CSAREGRSAMELFF. The CDR3 nucleotides read TGCAGTGCTAGAGAGGGGAGGTCCGCTATGGAACTGTTTTTT.

There are many counts of this clonotype. This beta chain represents an off-target read in a library built for alpha chains; its size is of limited meaning. V is TRBV15 and J is TRBJ2-6, with D uncertain. The CDR3 extends over 13 amino acids. The V end lost 6 bases, the J end lost 2 bases, and 5 bases lay between the germline ends. Germline loops: CDR1 LNHNV, CDR2 YYDKDF (reference sequence). CDR3 bases: TGTGCCACCAGTCGGCCTGGGGCCAACGTCCTGACTTTC. Amino acid sequence: CATSRPGANVLTF.

By share of the sample, this clonotype is medium-sized. This beta chain is an off-target read within a library intended for alpha chains, so its frequency means little. The CDR3 protein is CAVGTGGNEQYV. The CDR3 bases are TGTGCCGTCGGGACAGGGGGTAACGAGCAGTACGTC. The chain carries TRBV6-2 or TRBV6-3 and TRBJ2-7, with TRBD1 matching over 11 bases. Germline CDR1 is MNHEY and CDR2 is SVGEGT. The CDR3 loop spans 12 amino acids. Germline trimming cut 11 bases from V and 5 bases from J; bases unmatched to any gene: 5.

Sample share makes this clonotype medium-sized. The library was prepared for alpha chains; this beta chain is a stray read, so its frequency means little. The V call is TRBV20-1, the J call TRBJ1-2, with 8 bases fitting TRBD1. The germline V gene encodes CDR1 DFQATT and CDR2 SNEGSKA (reference sequence). This CDR3 has 18 residues. With V trimmed by 1 base and J by 4 bases, 17 bases remained unmatched. The DNA of the CDR3 is TGCAGTGCTAGAGCCCCCGGTTCTTACGGACAGGGAGGCTATGGCTACACCTTC. This codes for CSARAPGSYGQGGYGYTF.

This clonotype rates as medium-sized. This beta chain represents an off-target read in a library built for alpha chains; its size is of limited meaning. This sequence joins TRBV11-2 and TRBJ2-1; TRBD2 matches 10 bases. The CDR3 has 16 residues. Trimming at V came to 4 bases and at J to 3 bases, leaving 6 bases not matched to a gene. CDR1 and CDR2 from the germline V gene are SGHAT and FQNNGV. The CDR3 here is CASSSRLAGIYNEQFF. The CDR3 DNA reads TGTGCCAGCAGCTCCAGACTAGCGGGTATCTACAATGAGCAGTTCTTC. Variable domain in full (rest from reference TRBV11-2 and TRBJ2-1): EAGVAQSPRYKIIEKRQSVAFWCNPISGHATLYWYQQILGQGPKLLIQFQNNGVVDDSQLPKDRFSAERLKGVDSTLKIQPAKLEDSAVYLCASSSRLAGIYNEQFFGPGTRLTVL.

This clonotype was seen many times. This beta chain is an unintended read in a library built for alpha chains; its size means little. V gene TRBV4-1 combines with J gene TRBJ2-5, with D perhaps given as TRBD1 or TRBD2 (7 bases each). The V and J ends lost 4 bases and 5 bases respectively, with 11 bases between them. This CDR3 region has 13 residues. Germline-derived CDR1 and CDR2 are MGHRA and YSYEKL. The CDR3 is CASSRQGGETQYF. CDR3 coding DNA: TGCGCCAGCAGCCGACAGGGAGGGGAGACCCAGTACTTC.

On this clonotype: This beta chain turned up in a library designed for alpha chains; as an off-target read, its abundance says little. The chain recombines TRBV3-1 with TRBJ1-2; D unresolved. In germline, CDR1 is LGHDT, CDR2 YNNKEL (reference sequence). The germline V and J ends were trimmed by 2 bases and 8 bases, with 15 bases remaining between them. The CDR3 has 14 residues. The CDR3 protein is CASSQLSGEGGYTF. In nucleotides, the CDR3 is TGTGCCAGCAGCCAACTCTCAGGTGAGGGAGGCTACACCTTC.

This clonotype showed up many times. This beta chain slipped into a library made for alpha chains as a stray read, so its size is not meaningful. The J gene is TRBJ2-1, the V gene TRBV12-3 or TRBV12-4; D not resolved. Trimming left V 9 bases short and J 7 bases short, with 16 bases between. There are 13 residues in the CDR3. The CDR3 region is CASSLMGENEQFF. The CDR3 coding sequence is TGTGCCAGTAGTCTCATGGGTGAGAATGAGCAGTTCTTC.